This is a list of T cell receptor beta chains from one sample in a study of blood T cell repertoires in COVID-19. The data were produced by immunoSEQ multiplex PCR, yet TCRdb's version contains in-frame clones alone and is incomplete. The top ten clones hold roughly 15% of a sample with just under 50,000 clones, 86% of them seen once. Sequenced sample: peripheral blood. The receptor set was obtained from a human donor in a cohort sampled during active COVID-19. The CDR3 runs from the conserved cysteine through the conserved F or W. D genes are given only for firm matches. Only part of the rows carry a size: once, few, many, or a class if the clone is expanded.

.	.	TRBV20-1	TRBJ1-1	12	TGCAGTGCTAGTGTGACAGACACTGAAGCTTTCTTT	CSASVTDTEAFF
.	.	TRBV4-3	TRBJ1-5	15	TGCGCCAGCAGCTCCAAGGCGGCCGGGGGTCAGCCCCAGCATTTT	CASSSKAAGGQPQHF
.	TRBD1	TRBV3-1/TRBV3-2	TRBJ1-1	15	TGTGCCAGCAGCCAAGGGGGACAGCTGAACACTGAAGCTTTCTTT	CASSQGGQLNTEAFF
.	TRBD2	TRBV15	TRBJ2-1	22	TGTGCCACCAGCAGAGGACCGCCTGGGGCGCTAGCGGCGGGATCTTTATACAATGAGCAGTTCTTC	CATSRGPPGALAAGSLYNEQFF
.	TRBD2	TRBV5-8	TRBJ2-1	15	TGTGCCAGCAGCTTGGGTCTAGCGGGATACAATGAGCAGTTCTTC	CASSLGLAGYNEQFF
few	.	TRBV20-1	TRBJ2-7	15	TGCAGTGCTAGTGCGAAGGACAGACTTACCTACGAGCAGTACTTC	CSASAKDRLTYEQYF
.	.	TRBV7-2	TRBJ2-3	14	TGTGCCAGCAGCCCAGAGGGCGGCACCGATACGCAGTATTTT	CASSPEGGTDTQYF
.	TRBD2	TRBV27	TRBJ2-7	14	TGTGCCAGCAGTTTAGGCCCTAGCGGCTACGAGCAGTACTTC	CASSLGPSGYEQYF
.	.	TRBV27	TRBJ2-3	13	TGTGCCAGCAAGGGGTTCATTGTGGATACGCAGTATTTT	CASKGFIVDTQYF
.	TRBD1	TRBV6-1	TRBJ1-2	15	TGTGCCAGCAGTGAAAACAGGGGGACGATCTATGGCTACACCTTC	CASSENRGTIYGYTF
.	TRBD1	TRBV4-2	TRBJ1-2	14	TGTGCCAGCAGCCCGGACAGGGGAAACTATGGCTACACCTTC	CASSPDRGNYGYTF
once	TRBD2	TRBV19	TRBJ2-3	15	TGTGCCAGTGGTCGGGCGGGGGGCCGCACAGATACGCAGTATTTT	CASGRAGGRTDTQYF
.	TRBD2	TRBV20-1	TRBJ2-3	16	TGCAGTGCTAGTTCCCGGGGGAGCGGGATCGGTGATACGCAGTATTTT	CSASSRGSGIGDTQYF
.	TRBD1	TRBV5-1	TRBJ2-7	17	TGCGCCGTGTACAGGGGCGTTCCCCGGGACGTCTGCTACGAGCAGTACTTC	CAVYRGVPRDVCYEQYF
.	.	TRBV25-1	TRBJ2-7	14	TGTGCCAGCAGTGAATTCGGGGTCACCTACGAGCAGTACTTC	CASSEFGVTYEQYF
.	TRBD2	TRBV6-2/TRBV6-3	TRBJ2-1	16	TGTGCCAGCAGTTACTTATCGGGACTAGCGAACAATGAGCAGTTCTTC	CASSYLSGLANNEQFF
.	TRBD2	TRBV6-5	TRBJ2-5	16	TGTGCCAGCAGTTCCCCCGGGACTAGCGGGAAAGAGACCCAGTACTTC	CASSSPGTSGKETQYF
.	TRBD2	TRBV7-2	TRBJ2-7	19	TGTGCCAGCAGCTTGCCCTTTTCTACTAGCGGGAGGAGGAACTACGAGCAGTACTTC	CASSLPFSTSGRRNYEQYF
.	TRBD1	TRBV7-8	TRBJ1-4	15	TGTGCCAGCAGCGTACAGGGGGGCTCGAGTGAAAAACTGTTTTTT	CASSVQGGSSEKLFF
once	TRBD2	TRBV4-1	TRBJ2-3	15	TGCGCCAGCAGCCAGGATAGCGGGAGCACAGATACGCAGTATTTT	CASSQDSGSTDTQYF
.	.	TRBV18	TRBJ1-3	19	TGTGCCAGCTCACCAGGGGCCAGGGGACTATTTCCGGGAGGAAACACCATATATTTT	CASSPGARGLFPGGNTIYF
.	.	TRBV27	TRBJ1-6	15	TGTGCCAGCAGCCTCCGCGGGCCCTATAATTCACCCCTCCACTTT	CASSLRGPYNSPLHF
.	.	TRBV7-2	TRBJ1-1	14	TGTGCCAGCAGCTTAGTTGGCAGGGGTACTGAAGCTTTCTTT	CASSLVGRGTEAFF
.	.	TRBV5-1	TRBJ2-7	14	TGCGCCAGCAGCTTGGAACAGGGTCACCGGACGCAGTACTTC	CASSLEQGHRTQYF
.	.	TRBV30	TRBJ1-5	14	TGTGCCTGGGGCATGGGGGGGGCAATCCAGCCCCAGCATTTT	CAWGMGGAIQPQHF
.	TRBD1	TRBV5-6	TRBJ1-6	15	TGTGCCAGCAGACCAACAGGGGGGCAGAATTCACCCCTCCACTTT	CASRPTGGQNSPLHF
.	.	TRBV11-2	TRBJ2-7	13	TGTGCCAGCAGCTTCCTCGGGGGCTACGAGCAGTACTTC	CASSFLGGYEQYF
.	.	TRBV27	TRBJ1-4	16	TGTGCCAGCAGTAGCGTAGGGGATCGGGCTAATGAAAAACTGTTTTTT	CASSSVGDRANEKLFF
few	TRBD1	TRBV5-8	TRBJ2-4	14	TGTGCCAGCAGCCCACAGGGGGACAAAAACATTCAGTACTTC	CASSPQGDKNIQYF
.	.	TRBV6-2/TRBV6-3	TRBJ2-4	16	TGTGCCAGCAGTCCCGGGACAACGACGACCAAAAACATTCAGTACTTC	CASSPGTTTTKNIQYF
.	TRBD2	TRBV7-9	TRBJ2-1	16	TGTGCCAGCAGCTCCTGGACTAGCGGGATAAGCAATGAGCAGTTCTTC	CASSSWTSGISNEQFF
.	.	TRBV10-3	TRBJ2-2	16	TGTGCCATCAGTGAGCCGGGAGCTACGAACACCGGGGAGCTGTTTTTT	CAISEPGATNTGELFF
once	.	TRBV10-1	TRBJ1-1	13	TGCGCCAGCAGTGGAACAGGGTTAAGTGAAGCTTTCTTT	CASSGTGLSEAFF
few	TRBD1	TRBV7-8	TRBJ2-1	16	TGTGCCAGCAGCTTACCAATGACAGGGGGTGGTGATGAGCAGTTCTTC	CASSLPMTGGGDEQFF
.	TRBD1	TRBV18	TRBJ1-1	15	TGTGCCAGCTCACCCCTGGACAGGGCCAACACTGAAGCTTTCTTT	CASSPLDRANTEAFF
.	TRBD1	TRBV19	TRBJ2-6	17	TGTGCCAGTAGTATGTGGACAGGGGGAGCCGGGGCCAACGTCCTGACTTTC	CASSMWTGGAGANVLTF
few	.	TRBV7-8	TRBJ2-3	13	TGTGCCAGCAGCTTAGGGCGCACAGATACGCAGTATTTT	CASSLGRTDTQYF
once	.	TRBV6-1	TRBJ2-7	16	TGTGCCAGCAGTGAAGCGCTTCTCAACAGTATCTACGAGCAGTACTTC	CASSEALLNSIYEQYF
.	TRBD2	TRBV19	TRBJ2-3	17	TGTGCCAGTAGTATGGGATTGAAGCGGGGGGAGGGAGATACGCAGTATTTT	CASSMGLKRGEGDTQYF
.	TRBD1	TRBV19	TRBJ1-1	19	TGTGCCAGTAGTATTCCGGGACAGATATTCACTCGCGGGGATACTGAAGCTTTCTTT	CASSIPGQIFTRGDTEAFF
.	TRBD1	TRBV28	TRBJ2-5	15	TGTGCCAGCAGCCCCTTCGACAGGGGGCCGGAGACCCAGTACTTC	CASSPFDRGPETQYF
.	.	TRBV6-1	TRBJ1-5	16	TGTGCCAGCAGTGAAAGACCAGGCGGGGACAATCAGCCCCAGCATTTT	CASSERPGGDNQPQHF
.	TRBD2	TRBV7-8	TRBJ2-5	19	TGTGCCAGCAGCCGGGATGGCGGGGGGGTGTCACCCTCTCAAGAGACCCAGTACTTC	CASSRDGGGVSPSQETQYF
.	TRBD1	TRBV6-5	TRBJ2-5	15	TGTGCCAGCAGTTATCGGACAGGGCCCCAAGAGACCCAGTACTTC	CASSYRTGPQETQYF
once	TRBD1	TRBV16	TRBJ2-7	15	TGTGCCAGCAGCCGACGCGGACAGGGAATCTACGAGCAGTACTTC	CASSRRGQGIYEQYF